The 23 T cell receptor beta chains below all came from one sample that was sequenced in a study of identical twins. TCRdb independently ran MiXCR on the 5' RACE reads; one entry per CDR3 protein. The top ten hold more than 0.25% of the sample, which has around 1.7 million distinct CDR3 sequences, 32% seen once. Sequencing used cord blood. All receptors derive from a newborn girl in good health.

This sequence joins TRBV6-1 and TRBJ1-6, with 7 bases fitting TRBD1. CDR1 is MNHNS, CDR2 SASEGT, per germline. The CDR3 loop spans 15 amino acids. V trimming: 0 bases; J trimming: 6 bases; junction bases outside the gene matches: 2. The CDR3 loop reads CASSEAGQLNSPLHF. CDR3 nucleotides: TGTGCCAGCAGTGAAGCGGGACAGCTTAATTCACCCCTCCACTTT.

Here the CDR3 reads CASSSYRGGAGYGYTF. CDR3 in DNA: TGCGCCAGCAGCTCCTACCGGGGAGGGGCAGGTTATGGCTACACCTTC. The rearrangement links TRBV5-1 to TRBJ1-2; D perhaps matches TRBD1 (5 bases). The CDR3 covers 16 residues. With 3 bases removed from V and 5 bases from J, the gap between germline ends came to 20 bases. Germline V lookup: CDR1 SGHRS, CDR2 YFSETQ. Looking up the rest from reference TRBV5-1 and TRBJ1-2 gives the full variable domain: KAGVTQTPRYLIKTRGQQVTLSCSPISGHRSVSWYQQTPGQGLQFLFEYFSETQRNKGNFPGRFSGRQFSNSRSEMNVSTLELGDSALYLCASSSYRGGAGYGYTFGSGTRLTVV.

The chain employs TRBV5-5 and TRBJ2-5, with D possibly being TRBD1 (6 bases). V lost 7 bases, J lost 13 bases, and 17 bases lay in between. The CDR3 has 11 residues. Germline V CDR1 and CDR2: SGHKS, YYEKEE (reference sequence). CDR3 sequence reads: CASGSSGQSYF. The CDR3, as DNA: TGTGCCAGCGGTTCCTCGGGACAATCGTACTTC.

This clonotype has more than one count but fewer than ten. The rearrangement uses TRBV20-1 and TRBJ2-1; the D is unclear. The CDR3 spans 10 residues. From germline, CDR1 is DFQATT and CDR2 SNEGSKA (reference sequence). With 3 bases removed from V and 8 bases from J, the gap between germline ends came to 5 bases. The CDR3 DNA follows: TGCAGTGCTAGCTGGGATGAGCAGTTCTTC. It encodes CSASWDEQFF.

V gene TRBV24-1 combines with J gene TRBJ2-7; D perhaps matches TRBD2 (6 bases). Germline values: CDR1 KGHDR, CDR2 SFDVKD. CDR3 length equals 14 residues. The V gene lost 4 bases and the J gene lost 0 bases, with 9 bases spanning the gap. CDR3 in amino acids: CATSDTGSSYEQYF. CDR3 nucleotides: TGTGCCACCAGTGACACCGGGAGCTCCTACGAGCAGTACTTC.

This clonotype was seen only a few times. The V and J genes are TRBV19 and TRBJ1-1; D not certain. Looked up from germline, CDR1 is LNHDA and CDR2 is SQIVND (reference sequence). This CDR3 spans 13 amino acids. V was shortened by 3 bases and J by 0 bases, with 5 bases between the two germline ends. The CDR3 loop is CASSMSMNTEAFF. In nucleotides, the CDR3 is TGTGCCAGTAGTATGAGCATGAACACTGAAGCTTTCTTT.

This clonotype occurred a few times. CDR3 in DNA: TGTGCCAGCAGCTTAGTACAATTGGGAAACTATGGCTACACCTTC. Protein: CASSLVQLGNYGYTF. This rearrangement joins TRBV7-2 to TRBJ1-2; D gene ambiguous. Germline loops: CDR1 SGHTA, CDR2 FQGNSA. The length of the CDR3 is 15 residues. Deletions cut 1 base from V and 2 bases from J, with 11 bases between.

V usage is TRBV5-1 and J usage is TRBJ2-1; 8 bases match TRBD2. The CDR3 extends over 10 amino acids. In germline, CDR1 is SGHRS, CDR2 YFSETQ. The ends lost 7 bases at V and 14 bases at J; junction bases unmatched: 5. The CDR3, as DNA: TGCGCCAGCGACGGGACTAGGGAGTTCTTC. Translating it yields CASDGTREFF.

The rearrangement uses TRBV20-1 and TRBJ2-2, with 8 bases fitting TRBD2. The CDR3 extends over 14 amino acids. The J segment lost 5 bases and the V segment lost 1 base, leaving 3 bases of the junction unmatched. Looked up from germline, CDR1 is DFQATT and CDR2 is SNEGSKA (reference sequence). The CDR3 here is CSARGAGVTGELFF. CDR3 coding DNA: TGCAGTGCTAGAGGAGCGGGGGTGACCGGGGAGCTGTTTTTT.

V gene TRBV7-6 combines with J gene TRBJ2-1, with 8 bases lining up with TRBD2. Germline V gene lookup returns CDR1 SGHVS and CDR2 FNYEAQ. This CDR3 has 16 residues. Trimming at V came to 0 bases and at J to 5 bases, leaving 6 bases not matched to a gene. The CDR3: CASSLAGTSLHNEQFF. For the CDR3, the DNA is TGTGCCAGCAGCTTAGCCGGGACTAGTCTGCACAATGAGCAGTTCTTC.

The genes are TRBV6-5 and TRBJ1-2; 10 positions agree with TRBD1. Looked up from germline, CDR1 is MNHEY and CDR2 is SVGAGI. The CDR3 covers 15 residues. V lost 8 bases to trimming and J lost 5 bases; unmatched junction nucleotides: 11. In DNA form, the CDR3 reads TGTGCCAGCGGGACAGGGGTGCTTGGGACATATGGCTACACCTTC. Its translation is CASGTGVLGTYGYTF.

This chain connects TRBV24-1 to TRBJ2-1; TRBD2 matches at 11 bases. The CDR3 length is 17 residues. Germline V CDR1 and CDR2: KGHDR, SFDVKD. Germline trimming cut 4 bases from V and 4 bases from J; bases unmatched to any gene: 8. This chain's CDR3 is CATSETPSGGTYNEQFF. The DNA for the CDR3 is TGTGCCACCAGTGAAACGCCTAGCGGGGGGACTTACAATGAGCAGTTCTTC.

As concerns this clonotype: At one of its ends the junction is not consistent with the germline gene, which may arise from a read error. The V call is TRBV3-1, the J call TRBJ1-2; no clear D gene. CDR3 size: 15 residues. Germline-derived CDR1 and CDR2 are LGHDT and YNNKEL (reference sequence). The DNA of the CDR3 is TGTGCCAGCAACCAAGAGGGAATTATTAACTATGGCTACACCTTC. This encodes CASNQEGIINYGYTF.

This clonotype was counted only a few times. J is TRBJ2-5 and V is TRBV7-9; D is perhaps TRBD2 (6 bases). Looked up from germline, CDR1 is SEHNR and CDR2 is FQNEAQ (reference sequence). The germline V and J ends were trimmed by 1 base and 5 bases, with 17 bases remaining between them. The CDR3 spans 16 residues. The CDR3 nucleotides read TGTGCCAGCAGCTTAGGGGAGGTTTCTAGACGGGAGACCCAGTACTTC. Translation: CASSLGEVSRRETQYF.

This clonotype has just a few counts. V and J are TRBV20-1 and TRBJ2-1; 7 nucleotides align to TRBD2. Trimming at V came to 4 bases and at J to 6 bases, leaving 15 bases not matched to a gene. This CDR3 region has 16 residues. CDR1 and CDR2 (germline): DFQATT, SNEGSKA (reference sequence). CDR3 amino acids: CSANPREGNRGNEQFF. The CDR3 coding sequence is TGCAGTGCTAACCCCAGGGAGGGTAATCGGGGCAATGAGCAGTTCTTC.

The chain joins TRBV6-2 or TRBV6-3 to TRBJ2-7, with 8 bases fitting TRBD2. Germline V CDR1 and CDR2: MNHEY, SVGEGT. The J segment lost 0 bases and the V segment lost 2 bases, leaving 9 bases of the junction unmatched. The CDR3 length is 17 residues. The CDR3 region has the DNA TGTGCCAGCAGTTACAGTCTAGCGGGCGGTGACTCCTACGAGCAGTACTTC. Protein sequence: CASSYSLAGGDSYEQYF.

The genes are TRBV25-1 and TRBJ2-4; perhaps D is TRBD1 or TRBD2 (5 bases each). The germline V gene encodes CDR1 MGHDK and CDR2 SYGVNS. Trimming cost V 6 bases and J 13 bases, with 16 bases left between them. This CDR3 is built from 12 residues. CDR3 in DNA: TGTGCCAGCAGCGAGGGGCCGTTAGAGCAGTACTTC. Protein: CASSEGPLEQYF.

The J gene is TRBJ2-3, the V gene TRBV6-1, with 8 bases matching TRBD2. The CDR3 has 16 amino acids. V was pared by 1 base and J by 4 bases, with 7 bases of the junction left unmatched. CDR1 and CDR2 from the germline V gene are MNHNS and SASEGT. In nucleotides, the CDR3 is TGTGCCAGCAGTGAAGAGGGGACTAGGTTGCCAGATACGCAGTATTTT. Translating it yields CASSEEGTRLPDTQYF.

This chain links TRBV12-3 or TRBV12-4 with TRBJ2-7, with TRBD1 identical over 9 bases. The end of the DNA fits TRBJ2-5 better, so the J call may be wrong. The CDR3 runs 15 residues. The CDR3 protein is CASSFIQGATKTQYF. In DNA, the CDR3 is TGTGCCAGCAGTTTCATACAGGGGGCTACAAAGACCCAGTACTTC.

This clonotype was counted ten times or more. V is TRBV27 and J is TRBJ2-1; 7 bases are a match to TRBD2. From germline, CDR1 is MNHEY and CDR2 SMNVEV (reference sequence). Germline trimming cut 2 bases from V and 4 bases from J; bases unmatched to any gene: 5. The CDR3 has 15 residues. CDR3 in amino acids: CASSLAGVGYNEQFF. The CDR3 bases are TGTGCCAGCAGTTTAGCGGGGGTGGGATACAATGAGCAGTTCTTC.

This clonotype was counted a few times. The chain has TRBV10-3 and TRBJ2-3, with D hard to call. CDR1 and CDR2 from the germline V gene are ENHRY and SYGVKD. V gave up 7 bases and J gave up 3 bases, with 14 bases separating them. CDR3 size: 14 residues. The chain's CDR3 is CAIKFDRGTDTQYF. CDR3 DNA sequence: TGTGCCATCAAATTTGACCGTGGGACAGATACGCAGTATTTT.

The V gene is TRBV20-1, the J gene TRBJ2-7; no reliable D call. CDR1 DFQATT and CDR2 SNEGSKA come from the germline V gene (reference sequence). The CDR3 contains 9 residues. Trimming removed 3 bases at V and 7 bases at J, with 4 bases between. CDR3 in DNA: TGCAGTGCTAGGTGGGAGCAGTACTTC. It translates to CSARWEQYF.

The table lists this clonotype with a few counts. This chain connects TRBV20-1 to TRBJ2-1, with 10 nucleotides matching TRBD2. Trimming cost V 3 bases and J 7 bases; bases outside gene matches: 6. In germline, CDR1 is DFQATT, CDR2 SNEGSKA (reference sequence). This CDR3 contains 14 residues. The CDR3: CSASNSGGRNEQFF. CDR3 in DNA: TGCAGTGCTAGTAATAGCGGGGGGAGGAATGAGCAGTTCTTC.